This T cell receptor (beta chain) was observed in a study of blood T cells in healthy people across ages. Germline lookup yields CDR1 SQVTM and CDR2 ANQGSEA. V shed 3 bases, J shed 1 base, and the junction held 6 bases outside the gene matches. This CDR3 is built from 16 residues. A second about 6 to 12 cycle PCR used barcoded and J-beta primers. Sequencing yielded, for each sample, at least 2.5 million paired-end reads carrying CDR3. One entry per CDR3 protein results from TCRdb running MiXCR on the 5' RACE reads. The sample yields approximately 730,000 distinct CDR3 sequences, about 55% seen once. This sequence joins TRBV29-1 and TRBJ2-2; TRBD2 aligns across 9 bases. Sequenced sample: blood. The origin of this receptor is an elderly man in good health. The DNA for the CDR3 is TGCAGCGTTGAGGGTTCTAGCGGGAAGAACACCGGGGAGCTGTTTTTT. Residues: CSVEGSSGKNTGELFF.